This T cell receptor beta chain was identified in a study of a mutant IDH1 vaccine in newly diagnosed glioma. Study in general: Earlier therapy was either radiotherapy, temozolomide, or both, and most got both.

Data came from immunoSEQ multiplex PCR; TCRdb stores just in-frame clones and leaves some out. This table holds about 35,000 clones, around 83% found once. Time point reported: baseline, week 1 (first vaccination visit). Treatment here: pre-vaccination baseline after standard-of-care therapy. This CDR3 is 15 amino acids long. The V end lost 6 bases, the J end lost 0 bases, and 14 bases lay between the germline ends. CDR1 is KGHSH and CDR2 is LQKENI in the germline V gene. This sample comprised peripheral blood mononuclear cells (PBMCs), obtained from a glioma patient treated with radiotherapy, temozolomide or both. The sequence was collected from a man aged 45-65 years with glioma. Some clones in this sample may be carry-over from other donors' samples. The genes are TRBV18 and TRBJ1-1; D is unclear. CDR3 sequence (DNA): TGTGCCAGCTCGTCTCGTGGTGGGATGAACACTGAAGCTTTCTTT. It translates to CASSSRGGMNTEAFF.